The 30 T cell receptor beta chains in this list originate from one sample, sequenced in a study of blood T cell repertoires in COVID-19. TCRdb keeps only in-frame clones here, not all; method: immunoSEQ multiplex PCR. In the table there are about 300,000 clones, more than 75% of which are singletons. Material: peripheral blood. The source is a woman in her 50s with acute or convalescent COVID-19.

The chain has TRBV11-2 and TRBJ1-1, with a possible D match to TRBD1 (5 bases). V lost 1 base, J lost 5 bases, and 8 bases lay in between. CDR1 is SGHAT, CDR2 FQNNGV, per germline. The CDR3 totals 13 residues. Written as DNA, the CDR3 is TGTGCCAGCAGCTTAGCGGGGGGGACTGAAGCTTTCTTT. Protein: CASSLAGGTEAFF.

This clone was seen a single time. The chain couples TRBV19 to TRBJ1-1; a possible D gene is TRBD1 (6 bases). The CDR3 consists of 17 residues. Germline values: CDR1 LNHDA, CDR2 SQIVND (reference sequence). V lost 5 bases, J lost 0 bases, and 19 bases lay in between. The CDR3 nucleotides are TGTGCCAGTAGTTATCACCCCGGACAGAGCTTGAACACTGAAGCTTTCTTT. This sequence encodes CASSYHPGQSLNTEAFF. The entire variable domain, with the rest obtained from reference TRBV19 and TRBJ1-1, is as follows: DGGITQSPKYLFRKEGQNVTLSCEQNLNHDAMYWYRQDPGQGLRLIYYSQIVNDFQKGDIAEGYSVSREKKESFPLTVTSAQKNPTAFYLCASSYHPGQSLNTEAFFGQGTRLTVV.

This clone occurred once. The V gene is TRBV27, the J gene TRBJ2-7, with D unresolved. Trimming cost V 1 base and J 2 bases, with 12 bases left between them. There are 15 residues in the CDR3. Germline V gene data show CDR1 as MNHEY and CDR2 as SMNVEV (reference sequence). DNA for the CDR3: TGTGCCAGCAGTTTATTCCTCAAAAGCGCCTACGAGCAGTACTTC. Protein sequence: CASSLFLKSAYEQYF.

The chain joins TRBV7-9 to TRBJ2-3; the match to TRBD2 covers 15 bases. V lost 5 bases to trimming and J lost 5 bases; unmatched junction nucleotides: 8. This CDR3 is built from 17 residues. Germline CDR1 SEHNR, CDR2 FQNEAQ (reference sequence). Here the CDR3 reads CASSASGTSGRRDTQYF. The CDR3 region has the DNA TGTGCCAGCAGCGCCTCCGGGACTAGCGGGAGGAGAGATACGCAGTATTTT.

This clone occurred a few times. V is TRBV9 and J is TRBJ2-3; 7 positions agree with TRBD2. CDR3 size: 15 residues. Germline V gene sequence: CDR1 SGDLS, CDR2 YYNGEE. V lost 0 bases, J lost 3 bases, and 4 bases stayed unmatched. The CDR3 loop reads CASSVAGLVTDTQYF. In nucleotides, the CDR3 is TGTGCCAGCAGCGTAGCAGGACTAGTAACAGATACGCAGTATTTT.

V gene TRBV5-1 combines with J gene TRBJ2-7, with unresolved D. Looked up from germline, CDR1 is SGHRS and CDR2 is YFSETQ. Deletions cut 5 bases from V and 1 base from J, with 13 bases between. This CDR3 has 14 residues. For the CDR3, the DNA is TGCGCCAGCAGAAACGGCGGTACTTCCTACGAGCAGTACTTC. Residues: CASRNGGTSYEQYF.

The chain joins TRBV24-1 to TRBJ1-1; D remains ambiguous. Germline V gene sequence: CDR1 KGHDR, CDR2 SFDVKD. V lost 2 bases and J 1 base, leaving 4 bases between the germline ends. The CDR3 has 13 amino acids. CDR3 nucleotides: TGTGCCACCAGTGATTATAAGAACACTGAAGCTTTCTTT. This gives the protein CATSDYKNTEAFF.

The genes are TRBV18 and TRBJ1-4; 11 positions agree with TRBD1. This CDR3 contains 16 residues. The junction had 3 bases not matched to a gene; V was cut back by 6 bases and J by 0 bases. Looked up from germline, CDR1 is KGHSH and CDR2 is LQKENI. The CDR3 reads CASSLGQGATNEKLFF. Written as DNA, the CDR3 is TGTGCCAGCTCGCTGGGACAGGGGGCAACTAATGAAAAACTGTTTTTT.

This clone showed up just a few times. This chain links TRBV28 with TRBJ1-2, with D possibly being TRBD1 (6 bases). The CDR3 spans 17 residues. The V end lost 6 bases, the J end lost 4 bases, and 24 bases lay between the germline ends. Per the germline V gene, CDR1 is MDHEN and CDR2 is SYDVKM. CDR3 coding DNA: TGTGCCAGCAGCTCCCCCGTGACAGGTTTACACATCTATGGCTACACCTTC. This gives the protein CASSSPVTGLHIYGYTF.

This clone was seen just once. The chain uses TRBV27 and TRBJ2-7, with 8 bases fitting TRBD2. V lost 9 bases to trimming and J lost 5 bases; unmatched junction nucleotides: 12. Germline V gene data show CDR1 as MNHEY and CDR2 as SMNVEV (reference sequence). This CDR3 is built from 14 residues. Written as DNA, the CDR3 is TGTGCCAGATTACGGGAGGGCCCATTCCACGAGCAGTACTTC. Protein sequence: CARLREGPFHEQYF.

V is TRBV27 and J is TRBJ2-1, with 9 bases that match TRBD1. The CDR3 spans 15 residues. V lost 7 bases to trimming and J lost 7 bases; unmatched junction nucleotides: 11. Germline loops: CDR1 MNHEY, CDR2 SMNVEV (reference sequence). CDR3 loop: CASTLGTGHQNEQFF. The CDR3 DNA sequence: TGTGCCAGCACCCTCGGGACAGGGCACCAAAATGAGCAGTTCTTC.

The V and J genes are TRBV6-5 and TRBJ2-1; tentatively, D is TRBD2 (6 bases). The CDR3 has 14 residues. V was clipped by 8 bases and J by 4 bases, with 15 bases between them. Germline CDR1 reads MNHEY; CDR2 reads SVGAGI. In DNA form, the CDR3 reads TGTGCCAGCTATCCCGCGGGACGGTACAATGAGCAGTTCTTC. This gives the protein CASYPAGRYNEQFF.

This clone came up once. The rearrangement joins TRBV18 to TRBJ1-4; 8 positions match TRBD1. The germline CDR1 and CDR2 sequences are KGHSH and LQKENI. With 3 bases clipped from V and 2 bases from J, the junction kept 2 bases outside the gene matches. The CDR3 has 15 amino acids. The CDR3 loop is CASSPNRGTNEKLFF. The CDR3 region has the DNA TGTGCCAGCTCACCGAACAGGGGGACTAATGAAAAACTGTTTTTT. Looking up the rest from reference TRBV18 and TRBJ1-4 gives the full variable domain: NAGVMQNPRHLVRRRGQEARLRCSPMKGHSHVYWYRQLPEEGLKFMVYLQKENIIDESGMPKERFSAEFPKEGPSILRIQQVVRGDSAAYFCASSPNRGTNEKLFFGSGTQLSVL.

V gene TRBV18 combines with J gene TRBJ2-7; 11 bases fit TRBD1. Germline loops: CDR1 KGHSH, CDR2 LQKENI. The CDR3 spans 16 residues. V gave up 3 bases and J gave up 12 bases; unmatched junction bases: 16. CDR3 region: CASSPNAGDRGIEGYF. The CDR3 DNA sequence: TGTGCCAGCTCACCGAACGCCGGGGACAGGGGGATTGAGGGGTACTTC.

The gene calls are TRBV7-2 and TRBJ1-1; D not certain. This CDR3 contains 14 residues. Trimming took off 4 bases at V and 0 bases at J, with 9 bases between the two ends. CDR1 and CDR2 from the germline V gene are SGHTA and FQGNSA. This chain's CDR3 is CASSWRDVNTEAFF. CDR3 nucleotide sequence: TGTGCCAGCAGCTGGAGGGATGTGAACACTGAAGCTTTCTTT.

The rearrangement links TRBV6-5 to TRBJ2-7, with 8 bases that match TRBD1. This CDR3 has 15 residues. CDR1 is MNHEY, CDR2 SVGAGI, per germline. Trimming at V came to 2 bases and at J to 2 bases, leaving 5 bases not matched to a gene. The CDR3 sequence is CASSYQTGVPYEQYF. CDR3 sequence (DNA): TGTGCCAGCAGTTACCAGACAGGGGTCCCCTACGAGCAGTACTTC.

This clone has only one observation. This chain connects TRBV9 to TRBJ2-5; D perhaps matches TRBD2 (6 bases). V was cut by 2 bases and J by 1 base, with 9 bases left in between. Germline loops: CDR1 SGDLS, CDR2 YYNGEE. The CDR3 totals 14 residues. The DNA for the CDR3 is TGTGCCAGCAGCGTCCTAGCGACCCAAGAGACCCAGTACTTC. The encoded protein is CASSVLATQETQYF.

The chain uses TRBV5-1 and TRBJ1-2; possibly TRBD1 for D (5 bases). CDR1 is SGHRS and CDR2 is YFSETQ in the germline V gene. V shed 4 bases and J shed 9 bases, with 19 bases lying between them. The CDR3 length is 14 residues. For the CDR3, the DNA is TGCGCCAGCAGCCCCCTTGGGGCTCCGAGGAGCTACACCTTC. Amino acids: CASSPLGAPRSYTF.

The CDR3 DNA is TGTGCCTGGAAACGGGGAGCTTACGAGCAGTACTTC. This codes for CAWKRGAYEQYF. This sequence joins TRBV30 and TRBJ2-7; D possibly corresponds to TRBD2 (5 bases). The CDR3 totals 12 residues. V lost 4 bases and J lost 4, with 11 bases in between. Germline V gene data show CDR1 as GTSNPN and CDR2 as SVGIG (reference sequence).

The CDR3 DNA reads as TGTGCCAGCAGCAACCCCAGGGGGTTTACCTCCTACAATGAGCAGTTCTTC. Protein product: CASSNPRGFTSYNEQFF. The chain joins TRBV5-5 to TRBJ2-1; TRBD1 aligns across 7 bases. Germline loops: CDR1 SGHKS, CDR2 YYEKEE (reference sequence). The V gene end was trimmed by 4 bases and the J gene end by 0 bases; junction bases not matched to a gene: 10. This CDR3 is 17 amino acids long.

The sample holds a few counts of this clone. This sequence joins TRBV9 and TRBJ1-2, with 8 bases fitting TRBD1. The V and J ends lost 5 bases and 3 bases, in that order; junction bases with no gene match: 9. The germline V gene encodes CDR1 SGDLS and CDR2 YYNGEE. The CDR3 spans 15 residues. CDR3 in DNA: TGTGCCAGCAGTTACGGGACAGGTTGGGACTATGGCTACACCTTC. The encoded protein is CASSYGTGWDYGYTF. Full variable domain (remainder filled in from reference TRBV9 and TRBJ1-2): DSGVTQTPKHLITATGQRVTLRCSPRSGDLSVYWYQQSLDQGLQFLIQYYNGEERAKGNILERFSAQQFPDLHSELNLSSLELGDSALYFCASSYGTGWDYGYTFGSGTRLTVV.

The chain is built from TRBV5-1 and TRBJ2-1, with D unresolved. The germline CDR1 and CDR2 sequences are SGHRS and YFSETQ. This CDR3 has 13 residues. The germline V and J ends were trimmed by 5 bases and 0 bases, with 6 bases remaining between them. In nucleotides, the CDR3 is TGCGCCAGCAGTCGTAGCTCCTACAATGAGCAGTTCTTC. It is translated as CASSRSSYNEQFF.

This clone was detected only a few times. J is TRBJ2-7 and V is TRBV3-1 (or the pseudogene TRBV3-2); tentatively, D is TRBD1 or TRBD2 (10 bases each). The germline gives CDR1 LGHDT, CDR2 YNNKEL (reference sequence). The CDR3 sequence is 20 residues long. V was cut by 1 base and J by 3 bases, with 28 bases left in between. The CDR3 bases are TGTGCCAGCAGCCAAGGCCGAGACAGGGGGCTACTAGCGGGATGCTACGAGCAGTACTTC. It translates to CASSQGRDRGLLAGCYEQYF.

The chain joins TRBV5-1 to TRBJ1-1, with unresolved D. Trimming removed 4 bases at V and 2 bases at J, with 12 bases between. CDR1 SGHRS and CDR2 YFSETQ come from the germline V gene. This CDR3 has 14 amino acids. CDR3 amino acids: CASSKGAGNTEAFF. The CDR3 DNA is TGCGCCAGCAGCAAGGGAGCTGGTAACACTGAAGCTTTCTTT. Complete variable domain (other parts from reference TRBV5-1 and TRBJ1-1): KAGVTQTPRYLIKTRGQQVTLSCSPISGHRSVSWYQQTPGQGLQFLFEYFSETQRNKGNFPGRFSGRQFSNSRSEMNVSTLELGDSALYLCASSKGAGNTEAFFGQGTRLTVV.

This chain links TRBV19 with TRBJ2-1; 7 bases fit TRBD2. Germline CDR1 is LNHDA and CDR2 is SQIVND (reference sequence). V trimming: 8 bases; J trimming: 3 bases; junction bases outside the gene matches: 10. This CDR3 contains 15 residues. Written as DNA, the CDR3 is TGTGCCAGTGCCCATTCGCGGGGGTACTACAATGAGCAGTTCTTC. Translation: CASAHSRGYYNEQFF.

In its sample, this clone was seen once. The chain employs TRBV21-1 and TRBJ1-5; the D call of TRBD1 is as the table states it, not checked on the DNA. TRBV21-1 is described as a pseudogene. This CDR3 is 15 amino acids long. The CDR3 DNA reads as TGTGCCGGCAGCCGGACAGGGCCTCTGAATCAGCCCCAGCATTTT. This sequence encodes CAGSRTGPLNQPQHF.

As concerns this clone: The sample holds other DNA sequences that translate to the same CDR3. The chain uses TRBV5-1 and TRBJ1-5; maybe TRBD1 (6 bases). Trimming took off 0 bases at V and 1 base at J, with 8 bases between the two ends. This CDR3 has 15 amino acids. Per the germline V gene, CDR1 is SGHRS and CDR2 is YFSETQ. The CDR3 nucleotides read TGCGCCAGCAGCTTGGGGCAGGGGAGCAATCAGCCCCAGCATTTT. Translation gives CASSLGQGSNQPQHF. Full variable domain (outside the CDR3, taken from reference TRBV5-1 and TRBJ1-5): KAGVTQTPRYLIKTRGQQVTLSCSPISGHRSVSWYQQTPGQGLQFLFEYFSETQRNKGNFPGRFSGRQFSNSRSEMNVSTLELGDSALYLCASSLGQGSNQPQHFGDGTRLSIL.

V is TRBV5-1 and J is TRBJ1-1; D unclear. This CDR3 comprises 13 residues. Trimming left V 2 bases short and J 1 base short, with 6 bases between. Germline CDR1 and CDR2: SGHRS and YFSETQ. The CDR3 reads CASSFTTNTEAFF. CDR3 in DNA: TGCGCCAGCAGCTTTACTACGAACACTGAAGCTTTCTTT.

This clone was detected only once. The V gene is TRBV5-1, the J gene TRBJ2-3; 14 bases are a match to TRBD2. The J segment lost 7 bases and the V segment lost 3 bases, leaving 4 bases of the junction unmatched. There are 15 residues in the CDR3. Germline V gives CDR1 SGHRS, CDR2 YFSETQ. Here the CDR3 DNA reads TGCGCCAGCAGCTCCGGGACTAGCGGGAGTAATACGCAGTATTTT. Translation gives CASSSGTSGSNTQYF. Supplemented by reference TRBV5-1 and TRBJ2-3, the full variable domain reads KAGVTQTPRYLIKTRGQQVTLSCSPISGHRSVSWYQQTPGQGLQFLFEYFSETQRNKGNFPGRFSGRQFSNSRSEMNVSTLELGDSALYLCASSSGTSGSNTQYFGPGTRLTVL.

The rearrangement links TRBV11-3 to TRBJ2-5; 7 bases are shared with TRBD1. After removal of 7 bases from V and 4 bases from J, the junction contained 6 bases not matched to a gene. In germline, CDR1 is SGHNT, CDR2 YENEEA. The length of the CDR3 is 13 residues. The CDR3 loop reads CASNPRGSETQYF. CDR3 DNA sequence: TGTGCCAGCAACCCCAGGGGGTCAGAGACCCAGTACTTC. Using reference TRBV11-3 and TRBJ2-5 for the parts outside the CDR3, the full variable domain is EAGVVQSPRYKIIEKKQPVAFWCNPISGHNTLYWYLQNLGQGPELLIRYENEEAVDDSQLPKDRFSAERLKGVDSTLKIQPAELGDSAVYLCASNPRGSETQYFGPGTRLLVL.